Described below is a single T cell receptor beta chain sequence and its context. Antigen unknown. Relative to the germline gene, one junction end is altered; a read error may explain this. What was amplified from RNA transcripts were TCR beta CDR3 regions. First-round RT-PCR with HTBI primers amplified the TCR CDR3 region. TCRdb re-derived calls from the multiplex PCR reads in MiXCR, one entry per CDR3 protein. Of 300,000 to 450,000 distinct CDR3 sequences in the sample, roughly 13% were seen once. With a duration under 2 months, the hyperthyroidism was newly diagnosed in patients aged 18 to 65. These data are taken from a study of T cells in Graves' hyperthyroidism and ophthalmopathy. Study-wide results and caveats: Most clonotypes expanded in the thyroid (above 0.001) were also present in blood.

The CDR3 has 15 amino acids. Germline values: CDR1 SGHTA, CDR2 FQGTGA. Sequencing used blood. This TCR derives from a woman aged 18-35 years with Graves' hyperthyroidism. This chain uses TRBV7-3 with TRBJ2-7; the match to TRBD2 covers 9 bases. CDR3 amino acids: CASSLVLAGDNEQYF. The CDR3 DNA sequence: TGCGCCAGCAGCCTTGTCTTAGCGGGAGATAACGAGCAGTACTTC.